This TCR beta chain comes out of a study of T cells after yellow fever vaccination. Overall study results and limits: Abundant clonotypes from the bulk population could get into FACS-sorted repertoires as contaminants. Post-booster repertoires again held most primary-vaccination clones (roughly 96% CD4, about 90% CD8). Some clonotypes were seen in both the CD4 and the CD8 compartments. These made up a small share and likely arose from convergent recombination.

This clonotype appeared many times. What it binds is not known. TCRdb fed the 5' RACE reads into MiXCR, producing one record per CDR3 protein. The table has approximately 330,000 distinct CDR3 sequences, approximately 4% seen once. The germline V gene has CDR1 MNHEY and CDR2 SVGAGI. The CDR3 length is 13 residues. Losses at the gene ends were 2 bases for V and 4 bases for J; bases not matched to a gene: 2. The chain is built from TRBV6-5 and TRBJ2-7; 7 bases agree with TRBD2. The sequencing used PBMCs, collected 5 days after the yellow fever booster vaccination. The sequence was collected from a man between 18 and 29 years old who received the YFV17D yellow fever vaccine. The CDR3 DNA is TGTGCCAGCAGTTACCGCGGGGGATACGAGCAGTACTTC. Protein: CASSYRGGYEQYF.